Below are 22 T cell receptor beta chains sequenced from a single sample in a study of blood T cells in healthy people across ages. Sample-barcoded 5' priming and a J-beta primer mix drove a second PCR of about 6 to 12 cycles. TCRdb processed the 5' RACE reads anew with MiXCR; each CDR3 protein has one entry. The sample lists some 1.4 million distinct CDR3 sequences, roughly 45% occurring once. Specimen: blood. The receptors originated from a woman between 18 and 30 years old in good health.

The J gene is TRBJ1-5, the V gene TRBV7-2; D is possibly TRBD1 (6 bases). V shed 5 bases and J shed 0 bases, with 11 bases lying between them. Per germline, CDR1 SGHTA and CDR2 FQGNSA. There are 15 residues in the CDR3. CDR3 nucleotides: TGTGCCAGCAGCCGACAGGAGTATAGCAATCAGCCCCAGCATTTT. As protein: CASSRQEYSNQPQHF.

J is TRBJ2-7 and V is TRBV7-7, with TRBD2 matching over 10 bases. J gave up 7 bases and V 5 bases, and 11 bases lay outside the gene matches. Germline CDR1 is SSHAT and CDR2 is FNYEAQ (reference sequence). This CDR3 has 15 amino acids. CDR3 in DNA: TGTGCCAGCAGCGGCGGGACTAGCGTATACAATGAGCAGTACTTC. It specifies CASSGGTSVYNEQYF.

CDR3 residues: CSARGDVYGYTF. The CDR3 DNA reads as TGCAGCGCCCGGGGAGATGTCTATGGCTACACCTTC. The chain couples TRBV29-1 to TRBJ1-2, with unresolved D. The germline V gene has CDR1 SQVTM and CDR2 ANQGSEA. V lost 7 bases to trimming and J lost 4 bases, with 13 bases between them. The CDR3 is made up of 12 amino acids.

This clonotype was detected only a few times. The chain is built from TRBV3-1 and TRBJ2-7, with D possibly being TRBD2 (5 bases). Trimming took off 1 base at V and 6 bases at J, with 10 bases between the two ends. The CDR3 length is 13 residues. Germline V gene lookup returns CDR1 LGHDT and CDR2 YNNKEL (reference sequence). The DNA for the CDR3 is TGTGCCAGCAGCCAAGTTGCAAGCGGCGAGCAGTACTTC. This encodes CASSQVASGEQYF.

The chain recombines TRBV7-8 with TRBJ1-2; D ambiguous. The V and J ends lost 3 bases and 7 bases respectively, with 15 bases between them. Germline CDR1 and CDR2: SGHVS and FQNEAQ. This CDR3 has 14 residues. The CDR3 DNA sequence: TGTGCCAGCAGCTTCTCGTCCGCCTTGGGTGGCTACACCTTC. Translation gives CASSFSSALGGYTF.

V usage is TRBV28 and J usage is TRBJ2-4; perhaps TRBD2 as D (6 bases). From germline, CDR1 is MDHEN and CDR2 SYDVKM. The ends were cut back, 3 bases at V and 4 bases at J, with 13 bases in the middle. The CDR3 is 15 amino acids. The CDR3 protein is CASSFLRGSKNIQYF. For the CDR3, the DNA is TGTGCCAGCAGTTTTCTCCGGGGGTCAAAAAACATTCAGTACTTC.

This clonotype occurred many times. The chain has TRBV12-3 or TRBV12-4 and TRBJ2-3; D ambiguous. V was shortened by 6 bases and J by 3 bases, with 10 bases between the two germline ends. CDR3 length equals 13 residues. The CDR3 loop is CASRRPGTDTQYF. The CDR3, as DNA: TGTGCCAGCAGACGCCCCGGGACAGATACGCAGTATTTT.

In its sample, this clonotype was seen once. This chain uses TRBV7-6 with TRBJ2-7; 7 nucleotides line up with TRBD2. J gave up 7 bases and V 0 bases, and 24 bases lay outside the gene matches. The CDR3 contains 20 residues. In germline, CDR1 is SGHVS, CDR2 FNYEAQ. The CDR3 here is CASSLASARSAVVGGNEQYF. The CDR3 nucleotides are TGTGCCAGCAGCTTAGCTTCGGCAAGGAGTGCCGTCGTCGGGGGGAATGAGCAGTACTTC.

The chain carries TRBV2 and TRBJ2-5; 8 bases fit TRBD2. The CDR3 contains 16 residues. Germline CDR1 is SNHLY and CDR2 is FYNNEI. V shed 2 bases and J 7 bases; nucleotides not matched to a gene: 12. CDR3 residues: CASSEQPPTSGGTQYF. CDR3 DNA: TGTGCCAGCAGTGAACAACCCCCTACTAGCGGAGGGACCCAGTACTTC.

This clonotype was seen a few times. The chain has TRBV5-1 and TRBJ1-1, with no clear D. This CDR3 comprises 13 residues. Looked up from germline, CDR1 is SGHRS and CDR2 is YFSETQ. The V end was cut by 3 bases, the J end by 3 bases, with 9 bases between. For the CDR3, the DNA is TGCGCCAGCAGCTCCATGGGAGACACTGAAGCTTTCTTT. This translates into CASSSMGDTEAFF.

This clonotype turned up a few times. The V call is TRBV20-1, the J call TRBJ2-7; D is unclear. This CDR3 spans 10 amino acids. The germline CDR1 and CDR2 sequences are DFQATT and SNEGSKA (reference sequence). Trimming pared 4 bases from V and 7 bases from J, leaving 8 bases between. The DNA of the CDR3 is TGCAGTGCTACGCGAAATGAGCAGTACTTC. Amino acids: CSATRNEQYF.

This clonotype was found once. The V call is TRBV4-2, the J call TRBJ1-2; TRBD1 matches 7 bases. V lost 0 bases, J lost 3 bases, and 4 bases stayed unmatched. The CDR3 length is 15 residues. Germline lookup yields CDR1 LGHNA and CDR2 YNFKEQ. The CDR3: CASSQDDGQDYGYTF. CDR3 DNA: TGTGCCAGCAGCCAAGATGACGGACAGGACTATGGCTACACCTTC.

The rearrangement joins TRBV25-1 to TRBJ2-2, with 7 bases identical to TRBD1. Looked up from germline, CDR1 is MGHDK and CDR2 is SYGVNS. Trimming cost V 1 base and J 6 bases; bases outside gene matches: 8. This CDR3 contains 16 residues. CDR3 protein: CASSESRDSYPGELFF. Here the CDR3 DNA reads TGTGCCAGCAGTGAATCCCGGGACAGTTACCCCGGGGAGCTGTTTTTT. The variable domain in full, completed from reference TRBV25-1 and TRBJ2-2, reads EADIYQTPRYLVIGTGKKITLECSQTMGHDKMYWYQQDPGMELHLIHYSYGVNSTEKGDLSSESTVSRIRTEHFPLTLESARPSHTSQYLCASSESRDSYPGELFFGEGSRLTVL.

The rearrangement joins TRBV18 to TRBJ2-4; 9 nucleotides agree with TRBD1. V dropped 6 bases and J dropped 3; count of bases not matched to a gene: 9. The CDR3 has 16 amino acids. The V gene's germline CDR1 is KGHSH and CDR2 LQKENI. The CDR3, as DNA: TGTGCCAGCTCCCTCACAGGGGGCGGAGGCAAAAACATTCAGTACTTC. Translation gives CASSLTGGGGKNIQYF.

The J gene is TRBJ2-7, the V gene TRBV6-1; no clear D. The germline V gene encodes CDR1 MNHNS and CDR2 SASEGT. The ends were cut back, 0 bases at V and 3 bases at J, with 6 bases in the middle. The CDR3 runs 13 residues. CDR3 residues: CASSEAANYEQYF. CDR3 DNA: TGTGCCAGCAGTGAAGCGGCTAACTACGAGCAGTACTTC.

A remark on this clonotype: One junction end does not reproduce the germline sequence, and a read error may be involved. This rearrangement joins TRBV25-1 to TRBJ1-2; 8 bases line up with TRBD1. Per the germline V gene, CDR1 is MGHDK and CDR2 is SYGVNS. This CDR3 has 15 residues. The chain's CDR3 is CASSPPTGDNYDYTF. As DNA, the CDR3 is TGTGCCAGCAGTCCTCCGACAGGGGATAACTATGACTACACCTTC.

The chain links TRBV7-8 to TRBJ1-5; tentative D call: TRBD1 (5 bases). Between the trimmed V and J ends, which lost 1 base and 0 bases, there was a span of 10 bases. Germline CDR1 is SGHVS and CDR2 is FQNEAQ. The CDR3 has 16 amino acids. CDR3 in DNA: TGTGCCAGCAGCTTAGATCAGGGCCATAGCAATCAGCCCCAGCATTTT. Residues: CASSLDQGHSNQPQHF.

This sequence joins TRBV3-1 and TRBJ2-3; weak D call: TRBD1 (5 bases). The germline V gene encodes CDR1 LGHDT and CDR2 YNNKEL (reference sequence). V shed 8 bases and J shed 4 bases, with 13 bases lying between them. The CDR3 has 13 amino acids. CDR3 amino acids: CASEKRGADTQYF. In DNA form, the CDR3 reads TGTGCCAGCGAAAAAAGGGGTGCAGATACGCAGTATTTT.

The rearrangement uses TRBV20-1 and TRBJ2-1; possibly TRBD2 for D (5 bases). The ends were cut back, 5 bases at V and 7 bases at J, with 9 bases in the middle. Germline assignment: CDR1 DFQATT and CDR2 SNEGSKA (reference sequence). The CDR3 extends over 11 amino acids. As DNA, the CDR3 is TGCAGTGCTTATAGCGAGAATGAGCAGTTCTTC. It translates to CSAYSENEQFF.

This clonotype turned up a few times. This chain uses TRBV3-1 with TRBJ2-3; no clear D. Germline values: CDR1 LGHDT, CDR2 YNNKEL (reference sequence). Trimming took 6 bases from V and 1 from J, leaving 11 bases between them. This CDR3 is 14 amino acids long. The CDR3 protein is CASRGPKRTDTQYF. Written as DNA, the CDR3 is TGTGCCAGCAGGGGTCCCAAACGCACAGATACGCAGTATTTT.

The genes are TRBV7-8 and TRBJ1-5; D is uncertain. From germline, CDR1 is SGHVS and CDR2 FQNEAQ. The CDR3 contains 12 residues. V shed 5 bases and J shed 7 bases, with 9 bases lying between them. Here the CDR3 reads CASSRPDQPQHF. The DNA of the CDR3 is TGTGCCAGCAGCCGACCGGACCAGCCCCAGCATTTT.

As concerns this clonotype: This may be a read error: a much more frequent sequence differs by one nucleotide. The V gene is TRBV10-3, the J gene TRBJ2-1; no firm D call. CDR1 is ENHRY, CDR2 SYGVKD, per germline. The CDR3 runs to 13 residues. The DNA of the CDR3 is TGTGCCATCAGTGAGCGAGGAGACAATGAGCGGTTCTTC. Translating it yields CAISERGDNERFF.